This entry lists 14 T cell receptor beta chains sequenced from one sample in a study of cytomegalovirus exposure and HLA in healthy donors. Researchers ran the PCR with 60 Vbeta and 13 Jbeta primers. TCRdb's table, derived via immunoSEQ multiplex PCR, lists solely in-frame clones and lacks some. The sample has about 120,000 clones, 80% seen once. The source material was PBMCs. The receptor source for this set is a male donor in good health and CMV-seronegative.

This clone has a single count. The chain recombines TRBV30 with TRBJ1-1; D is undetermined. CDR1 and CDR2 (germline): GTSNPN, SVGIG (reference sequence). The V end was cut by 3 bases, the J end by 1 base, with 15 bases between. This CDR3 is 15 amino acids long. The DNA for the CDR3 is TGTGCCTGGAGCCTGGGCGCTTCAGCGAACACTGAAGCTTTCTTT. It specifies CAWSLGASANTEAFF.

The chain has TRBV9 and TRBJ1-1, with TRBD1 identical over 7 bases. V gave up 3 bases and J gave up 5 bases; unmatched junction bases: 10. The germline CDR1 and CDR2 sequences are SGDLS and YYNGEE. The CDR3 is made up of 15 amino acids. The CDR3 here is CASSGQGVPRTEAFF. CDR3 sequence (DNA): TGTGCCAGCAGCGGACAGGGAGTCCCGAGAACTGAAGCTTTCTTT.

V usage is TRBV4-1 and J usage is TRBJ2-1; 12 bases are shared with TRBD2. The V segment lost 4 bases and the J segment 0 bases; nucleotides outside the gene matches: 16. Germline lookup yields CDR1 MGHRA and CDR2 YSYEKL. This CDR3 contains 21 residues. The CDR3 reads CASSPFLDRLAGVFSYNEQFF. CDR3 nucleotides: TGCGCCAGCAGCCCCTTTCTCGACAGACTAGCGGGAGTTTTCTCCTACAATGAGCAGTTCTTC.

Here the CDR3 DNA reads TGTGCCAGCAGCACGTACGGACAGGGGGACACTGAAGCTTTCTTT. Translation: CASSTYGQGDTEAFF. The chain recombines TRBV11-3 with TRBJ1-1; 10 nucleotides line up with TRBD1. This CDR3 is 15 amino acids long. Germline CDR1 is SGHNT and CDR2 is YENEEA. The V gene end was trimmed by 5 bases and the J gene end by 3 bases; junction bases not matched to a gene: 6.

The gene calls are TRBV7-2 and TRBJ2-1; 9 bases are a match to TRBD1. The length of the CDR3 is 15 residues. V lost 4 bases, J lost 0 bases, and 1 base stayed unmatched. Germline loops: CDR1 SGHTA, CDR2 FQGNSA. CDR3 coding DNA: TGTGCCAGCAGCTCGGACAGGGGCTCCTACAATGAGCAGTTCTTC. This translates into CASSSDRGSYNEQFF. Variable domain in full (rest from reference TRBV7-2 and TRBJ2-1): GAGVSQSPSNKVTEKGKDVELRCDPISGHTALYWYRQSLGQGLEFLIYFQGNSAPDKSGLPSDRFSAERTGGSVSTLTIQRTQQEDSAVYLCASSSDRGSYNEQFFGPGTRLTVL.

The rearrangement joins TRBV6-1 to TRBJ1-3; D is possibly TRBD1 (5 bases). V lost 7 bases, J lost 2 bases, and 12 bases lay in between. This CDR3 is built from 14 residues. Germline assignment: CDR1 MNHNS and CDR2 SASEGT. CDR3 sequence: CASNGGVTGNTIYF. CDR3 DNA: TGTGCCAGCAACGGGGGGGTGACTGGAAACACCATATATTTT.

This clone was found once. V gene TRBV6-5 combines with J gene TRBJ1-6, with 7 bases identical to TRBD1. J lost 7 bases, V lost 4 bases, and 7 bases had no gene match. The V gene's germline CDR1 is MNHEY and CDR2 SVGAGI. The CDR3 has 15 amino acids. As DNA, the CDR3 is TGTGCCAGCAGTTTCACCGGGACAGTAAATTCACCCCTCCACTTT. It specifies CASSFTGTVNSPLHF.

The V and J genes are TRBV5-1 and TRBJ1-2; 7 bases are shared with TRBD1. The CDR3 runs to 16 residues. The V gene's germline CDR1 is SGHRS and CDR2 YFSETQ. V was pared by 0 bases and J by 4 bases, with 9 bases of the junction left unmatched. Here the CDR3 reads CASSLASSGDSYGYTF. The CDR3 coding sequence is TGCGCCAGCAGCTTGGCCTCTTCAGGGGACAGCTATGGCTACACCTTC.

The chain carries TRBV6-5 and TRBJ1-2; 7 nucleotides match TRBD1. Germline CDR1 and CDR2: MNHEY and SVGAGI. The CDR3 covers 13 residues. The V and J ends lost 4 bases and 7 bases, in that order; junction bases with no gene match: 6. The CDR3 sequence is CASSSGTVFGYTF. The CDR3 bases are TGTGCCAGCAGTTCCGGGACAGTGTTTGGCTACACCTTC.

The DNA for the CDR3 is TGTGCCAGCAGTCCCTCCGGGTACTCTGGAAACACCATATATTTT. Encoded protein: CASSPSGYSGNTIYF. The genes are TRBV9 and TRBJ1-3; D unclear. Germline loops: CDR1 SGDLS, CDR2 YYNGEE. V lost 5 bases and J lost 0, with 12 bases in between. The CDR3 has 15 amino acids.

V usage is TRBV30 and J usage is TRBJ1-1; perhaps TRBD1 as D (5 bases). Germline CDR1 GTSNPN, CDR2 SVGIG (reference sequence). The CDR3 is made up of 16 amino acids. Trimming removed 3 bases from V and 5 bases from J, with 22 bases in between. CDR3 in amino acids: CAWSTEVGLSRTEAFF. DNA for the CDR3: TGTGCCTGGAGCACGGAGGTGGGACTCTCCCGGACTGAAGCTTTCTTT.

The chain couples TRBV7-9 to TRBJ1-6; unclear D gene. The V gene's germline CDR1 is SEHNR and CDR2 FQNEAQ (reference sequence). The CDR3 length is 16 residues. The ends were cut back, 1 base at V and 4 bases at J, with 11 bases in the middle. The CDR3 region has the DNA TGTGCCAGCAGCTTAGGACCGGAGGGTTATAATTCACCCCTCCACTTT. It yields the protein CASSLGPEGYNSPLHF.

The rearrangement links TRBV7-2 to TRBJ2-3; D unclear. Between the trimmed V and J ends, which lost 3 bases and 5 bases, there was a span of 3 bases. Per germline, CDR1 SGHTA and CDR2 FQGNSA. The CDR3 has 11 amino acids. DNA of the CDR3: TGTGCCAGCAGCTTTCGAGATACGCAGTATTTT. Translated, it gives CASSFRDTQYF.

This clone was recorded a few times. CDR3 nucleotide sequence: TGTGCCAGCAGTGAACGGTGGGGGCCCACTGAAGCTTTCTTT. It specifies CASSERWGPTEAFF. The chain carries TRBV6-1 and TRBJ1-1, with D tentatively TRBD1 (6 bases). Germline lookup yields CDR1 MNHNS and CDR2 SASEGT. The CDR3 runs 14 residues. V lost 2 bases, J lost 4 bases, and 11 bases lay in between.